This TCR beta chain is from a study of blood T cell repertoires in COVID-19. As for the study in general: Acute-phase and convalescent COVID-19 samples originated in the United States, Italy and Spain. PBMCs, B-cell-depleted T cells, or T cells provided the cDNA or gDNA that made up the material.

Study processing details: Using reference gene primer amplification, nucleated cell counts were estimated. TCRdb's copy holds only in-frame clones and misses some; the assay was immunoSEQ multiplex PCR. That table gives V, J and clone size, and the DNA gave D and trimming. The sample has more than 300,000 clones; around nine tenths are singletons. The CDR3 extends over 15 amino acids. V lost 0 bases and J lost 0, with 6 bases in between. Germline V gives CDR1 SGHNT, CDR2 YYREEE (reference sequence). Sequencing was performed on peripheral blood. The rearrangement uses TRBV5-4 and TRBJ2-2; D gene uncertain. This TCR was sampled from a woman younger than 35 who had recovered from COVID-19. CDR3 nucleotide sequence: TGTGCCAGCAGCTTGGCCCTACCGAACACCGGGGAGCTGTTTTTT. This encodes CASSLALPNTGELFF.